This T cell receptor (beta chain) was identified in a study of cytomegalovirus exposure and HLA in healthy donors. Use of 60 Vbeta and 13 Jbeta primers characterized the PCR. Generated by immunoSEQ multiplex PCR, the TCRdb table keeps only in-frame clones and is missing some. The sample includes about 120,000 clones, less than 85% of them seen just once. Germline CDR1 SEHNR, CDR2 FQNEAQ (reference sequence). This CDR3 has 11 amino acids. Trimming took off 5 bases at V and 8 bases at J, with 6 bases between the two ends. Material for sequencing was PBMCs. The origin of this receptor is a man between 18 and 35 years old in good health and CMV-seropositive. The chain employs TRBV7-9 and TRBJ2-2; no firm D call. The CDR3, as DNA: TGTGCCAGCAGCGAGGCAGGGGAGCTGTTTTTT. Its protein is CASSEAGELFF.